These 5 T cell receptor beta chains were sequenced from one sample in a study of blood T cell repertoires in COVID-19. Sequencing was performed with immunoSEQ multiplex PCR; in TCRdb, only in-frame clones are kept and a portion is missing. The profile shows hundreds of thousands of clones, 85% to 90% of them singletons. Input material: peripheral blood. Receptors were obtained from a woman in her twenties or thirties with COVID-19, enrolled during active disease.

The chain employs TRBV29-1 and TRBJ1-2; D not resolved. The CDR3 is made up of 13 amino acids. Trimming took 4 bases from V and 2 from J, leaving 11 bases between them. Germline CDR1 SQVTM, CDR2 ANQGSEA. CDR3 sequence (DNA): TGCAGCGTTGGATTGAGCACCAACTATGGCTACACCTTC. The encoded protein is CSVGLSTNYGYTF.

The genes are TRBV27 and TRBJ1-5; D is perhaps TRBD1 (6 bases). In germline, CDR1 is MNHEY, CDR2 SMNVEV (reference sequence). The V end lost 6 bases, the J end lost 4 bases, and 13 bases lay between the germline ends. This CDR3 has 14 residues. The DNA of the CDR3 is TGTGCCAGCAGAGAAGGGGGTTGGAATCAGCCCCAGCATTTT. It codes for CASREGGWNQPQHF.

The chain links TRBV7-2 to TRBJ1-1, with TRBD1 matching over 7 bases. Germline assignment: CDR1 SGHTA and CDR2 FQGNSA. The CDR3 is 13 amino acids. Trimming removed 6 bases from V and 5 bases from J; junction bases left unmatched: 6. The CDR3 protein is CASRNRGGTEAFF. Written as DNA, the CDR3 is TGTGCCAGCAGGAACAGGGGTGGGACTGAAGCTTTCTTT.

The chain carries TRBV4-1 and TRBJ2-7; 9 bases agree with TRBD1. There are 16 residues in the CDR3. The ends lost 0 bases at V and 6 bases at J; junction bases unmatched: 9. Germline V lookup: CDR1 MGHRA, CDR2 YSYEKL. The CDR3: CASSQDWGTGLPEQYF. The CDR3, as DNA: TGCGCCAGCAGCCAAGATTGGGGGACAGGGTTGCCCGAGCAGTACTTC.

This sequence joins TRBV5-1 and TRBJ2-3, with D maybe TRBD1 (6 bases). The CDR3 length is 17 residues. Looked up from germline, CDR1 is SGHRS and CDR2 is YFSETQ. V shed 1 base and J shed 4 bases, with 19 bases lying between them. For the CDR3, the DNA is TGCGCCAGCAGCTTGTTTCCCTACAGGGAAGATGCAGATACGCAGTATTTT. Protein: CASSLFPYREDADTQYF.